These 5 T cell receptor beta chains were all obtained from the same sample, sequenced in a study of human T cells and chemical hapten exposure. From the RACE reads, TCRdb called clonotypes with MiXCR, one entry per CDR3 protein. The sample shows 90,000 to 140,000 distinct CDR3 sequences, less than 35% of them seen only once. Time point: patch test 3, about 24 weeks after DPC sensitization. Treatment meaning: therapeutic diphenylcyclopropenone sensitization with weekly scalp DPC. Sequencing was performed on whole blood, taken in connection with sensitization to the hapten diphenylcyclopropenone (DPC). These receptors all come from a man aged 35-49 years with alopecia areata. Some clones in this sample may be carry-over from other donors' samples.

The chain employs TRBV29-1 and TRBJ1-1, with D possibly TRBD1 on 5 matching bases. CDR1 SQVTM and CDR2 ANQGSEA come from the germline V gene. The CDR3 totals 13 residues. V lost 4 bases, J lost 3 bases, and 12 bases lay in between. The CDR3 loop is CSVVAGGYTEAFF. The CDR3 bases are TGCAGCGTTGTAGCGGGGGGATACACTGAAGCTTTCTTT.

This clonotype has a handful of counts. The V call is TRBV10-3, the J call TRBJ2-7; possibly TRBD1 or TRBD2 for D (6 bases each). CDR1 and CDR2 (germline): ENHRY, SYGVKD. V was shortened by 3 bases and J by 1 base, with 13 bases between the two germline ends. The CDR3 extends over 15 amino acids. The CDR3 DNA sequence: TGTGCCATCAGTGATCGGGGGCAGGGATCCTACGAGCAGTACTTC. Protein sequence: CAISDRGQGSYEQYF.

This rearrangement joins TRBV5-1 to TRBJ2-4; 11 nucleotides match TRBD2. Trimming at V came to 3 bases and at J to 0 bases, leaving 8 bases not matched to a gene. The CDR3 is 18 amino acids. CDR1 and CDR2 (germline): SGHRS, YFSETQ. The CDR3 region is CASSSTSGSVTAKNIQYF. CDR3 bases: TGCGCCAGCAGCTCCACTAGCGGGAGCGTAACAGCCAAAAACATTCAGTACTTC.

This clonotype was observed a handful of times. This chain connects TRBV18 to TRBJ2-7, with D uncertain. CDR3 length: 14 amino acids. The V gene lost 4 bases and the J gene lost 1 base, with 11 bases spanning the gap. Per the germline V gene, CDR1 is KGHSH and CDR2 is LQKENI. For the CDR3, the DNA is TGTGCCAGCTCACGGGCCTCAGGTTCCTACGAGCAGTACGTC. Translating gives CASSRASGSYEQYV.

Only a few counts were recorded for this clonotype. This chain uses TRBV7-8 with TRBJ2-7, with unresolved D. The CDR3 length is 15 residues. V lost 5 bases and J 0 bases, leaving 14 bases between the germline ends. Germline CDR1 SGHVS, CDR2 FQNEAQ. The CDR3 bases are TGTGCCAGCAGCCGATACGACACGAGCTCCTACGAGCAGTACGTC. The encoded protein is CASSRYDTSSYEQYV.